The source of this T cell receptor beta chain is a study of identical twins. This clonotype was seen more than once but under ten times. It is unclear where the CDR3 begins or ends on the DNA, so no DNA is shown, and the CDR3 is as TCRdb lists it. A single record per CDR3 protein comes from TCRdb applying MiXCR to the 5' RACE reads. The profile covers about 690,000 distinct CDR3 sequences, with around 6.1% appearing a single time and around 2% taken by the ten largest. Germline V gene data show CDR1 as MNHEY and CDR2 as SVGAGI. The CDR3 length is 16 residues, termini included. The TCR was taken from a man younger than 30 in good health. Sequenced sample: naive T cells sorted from blood. The chain combines TRBV6-5 with TRBJ1-4; the tabulated D call, TRBD1, remains unverified against the DNA. The chain's CDR3 is CASSSSTGGADEKLFF.